This is a list of T cell receptor beta chains from one sample in a study of T cell repertoires in cytomegalovirus infection. In TCRdb, the reads were re-called with MiXCR into one record per CDR3 protein. The sample carries fewer than 200,000 distinct CDR3 sequences, about an eighth recorded once. Sequenced: PBMCs. These receptors all come from a human donor in good health (CMV status not recorded). Some clones in this sample may be carry-over from other donors' samples. Each CDR3 is given with its conserved first and last residue. Fields, in order: J gene, V gene, CDR3 length, D gene, clone size, CDR3 protein, CDR3 DNA. The D gene is left open where the match is weak. Rows may omit the clone size; those that give it use once, few, many or a size class.

TRBJ1-1	TRBV29-1	12	-	few	CSGSEGITEAFF	TGCAGCGGGTCGGAGGGAATCACTGAAGCTTTCTTT
TRBJ2-3	TRBV6-1	15	-	-	CASKLGGLSTDTQYF	TGTGCCAGCAAGCTCGGGGGCCTTAGCACAGATACGCAGTATTTT
TRBJ2-1	TRBV27	14	-	-	CASSLSPFPNEQFF	TGTGCCAGCAGTTTATCCCCGTTCCCGAATGAGCAGTTCTTC
TRBJ2-5	TRBV29-1	16	TRBD2	few	CSVGSASGRPGETQYF	TGCAGCGTTGGCTCGGCGTCCGGGAGGCCAGGGGAGACCCAGTACTTC
TRBJ2-3	TRBV7-9	15	-	many	CASSSPETATDTQYF	TGTGCCAGCAGCTCCCCCGAAACGGCTACAGATACGCAGTATTTT
TRBJ2-2	TRBV5-5	14	TRBD2	many	CATGSGVGTGELFF	TGTGCCACGGGTAGCGGGGTCGGCACCGGGGAGCTGTTTTTT
TRBJ2-1	TRBV6-2/TRBV6-3	13	-	many	CASSSDIYNEQFF	TGTGCCAGCAGTTCCGACATCTACAATGAGCAGTTCTTC
TRBJ2-2	TRBV7-3	16	TRBD1	many	CASSSSGTGKPGELFF	TGTGCCAGCAGCTCGTCGGGGACAGGGAAGCCCGGGGAGCTGTTTTTT
TRBJ1-2	TRBV4-2	16	TRBD1	many	CASSQPGTGHNYGYTF	TGTGCCAGCAGCCAGCCCGGGACAGGTCATAACTATGGCTACACCTTC
TRBJ2-3	TRBV9	15	-	few	CASSAGGRSQDTQYF	TGTGCCAGCAGCGCGGGGGGCCGTTCCCAAGATACGCAGTATTTT